Sequencing of this TCR beta chain was carried out in a study of T cell responses to AZD1222 COVID-19 vaccine (dated by TCRdb to the early 2020s). Describing the broader study: AZD1222 recipients with second doses at about 4 weeks or about 12 weeks were pooled, because spike-specific TCR depth and breadth did not differ between schedules. A total of over 230 trial participants underwent TCR sequencing, of whom approximately 210 received two doses of AZD1222 and about 25 received two doses of the MenACWY control vaccine. Trial participants were enrolled by age into subgroups of 18-55, 56-69 and 70-plus years, and approximately 150, 30 and 60 TCR-sequenced participants, respectively, were included in these subgroups. Here is what the overall study found, with its caveats: After two AZD1222 doses, spike-specific TCR breadth and depth were significantly higher than at day 0 and than in MenACWY recipients. Nearly half of unique spike-specific TCRs reportedly recognized epitopes outside regions mutated in the B.1.351 and B.1.1.7 variants. In the small 56-69-year group, the increase in depth fell short of significance, most likely because of low power. Because no day 14 peak-response samples were available, the repertoires could be characterized only after the peak T cell response. Only five or six AZD1222 recipients were SARS-CoV-2 seropositive at baseline, limiting conclusions about previously exposed vaccinees. The vaccine-associated CD4 TCRs covered the entire spike protein, and the dominant responses fell in regions 160-218 and 743-854. Participants were mostly white British, with more females than males. The authors suggested clonal diversity may have been underestimated.

A note on this clone: There is no known antigen for this receptor. Base qualities were left out, and no much larger clone turns up one base away.

The time point label for this specimen denotes: baseline before first vaccination. Vaccinee samples were obtained from the UK trials COV001 and COV002, which included a single-blind randomized controlled phase 2/3 trial of AZD1222 (ChAdOx1 nCoV-19) in healthy adults. For TCRbeta chain sequencing, PBMC samples from trial participants were taken at day 0 and at day 28 after the second dose. The CDR3 regions of human TCRbeta chains were analyzed by immunosequencing. Under the source paper's analysis protocol: TCRs in the repertoires were matched against a reference library of SARS-CoV-2-specific TCRs that had been generated with the MIRA antigen-specificity platform. Breadth was defined as the fraction of unique TCRs that were SARS-CoV-2-associated, and depth was defined as the fraction of total T cells that were SARS-CoV-2-associated. Using the MIRA data, every spike-specific TCR was mapped to the spike region that the TCR reacted to and assigned to either a CD4 or a CD8 class. Log10-transformed breadth and depth values were compared by one-way ANOVA with Sidak's multiple comparisons tests. TCRdb re-hosts the immuneACCESS table, in-frame sequences only. Its copies lack some clones; in the studies checked, an unresolved V gene accounts for under half of them, and the cause for the rest is not known. The V and J calls and the clone size are those of that table, but D and trimming were determined from the DNA. In this sample the table shows about 74,000 clones, 86% of which occur a single time. The ten largest clones represent about 2.5% of the sample.

This specimen consisted of peripheral blood, obtained on day 0 of AZD1222 vaccination. The receptor's source is an adult in good health.

The nucleotides are TGTGCCAGCAGCGTAGCGGTAGCGGGAGCAGCAGATACGCAGTATTTT. Its translation is CASSVAVAGAADTQYF. The chain is assembled from TRBV9 and TRBJ2-3, with TRBD2 matching 9 junction bases. The CDR3 holds 16 amino acids from the cysteine to the phenylalanine. The sequence is cut down to CDR3 DNA, 48 bases in frame from base 1. Germline trimming: 0 bases from V, 4 bases from J; junction bases outside gene matches: 6. CDR1 SGDLS and CDR2 YYNGEE are derived from the germline V gene.